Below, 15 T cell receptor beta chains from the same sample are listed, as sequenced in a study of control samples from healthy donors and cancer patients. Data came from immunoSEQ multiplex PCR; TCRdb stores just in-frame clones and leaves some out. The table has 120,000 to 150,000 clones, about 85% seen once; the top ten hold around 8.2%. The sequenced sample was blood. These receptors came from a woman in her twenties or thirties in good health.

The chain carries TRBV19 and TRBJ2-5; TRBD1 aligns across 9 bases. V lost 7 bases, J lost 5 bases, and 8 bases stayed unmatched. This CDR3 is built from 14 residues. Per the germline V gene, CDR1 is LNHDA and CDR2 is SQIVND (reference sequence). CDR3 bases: TGTGCCAGTACCCAGACAGGGGGAAGTGAGACCCAGTACTTC. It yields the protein CASTQTGGSETQYF.

For the CDR3, the DNA is TGTGCCAGCAGCCCACGATACCCCTTACTAGCCAAAAACATTCAGTACTTC. This sequence encodes CASSPRYPLLAKNIQYF. This chain links TRBV5-8 with TRBJ2-4; D is unresolved. Per the germline V gene, CDR1 is SGHTS and CDR2 is YDEGEE. V was pared by 4 bases and J by 0 bases, with 17 bases between. There are 17 residues in the CDR3.

This CDR3 is CASRRGKDTEAFF. The CDR3, as DNA: TGTGCCAGCAGGCGGGGGAAGGACACTGAAGCTTTCTTT. This chain links TRBV6-5 with TRBJ1-1; the D gene is possibly TRBD1 (5 bases). In germline, CDR1 is MNHEY, CDR2 SVGAGI. CDR3 length: 13 residues. With 6 bases removed from V and 3 bases from J, the gap between germline ends came to 11 bases.

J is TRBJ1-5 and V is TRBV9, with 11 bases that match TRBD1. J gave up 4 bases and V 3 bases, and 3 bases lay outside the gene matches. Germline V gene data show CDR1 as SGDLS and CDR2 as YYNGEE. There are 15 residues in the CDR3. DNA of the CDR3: TGTGCCAGCAGCGCCGGACAGGGGGCAAATCAGCCCCAGCATTTT. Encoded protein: CASSAGQGANQPQHF.

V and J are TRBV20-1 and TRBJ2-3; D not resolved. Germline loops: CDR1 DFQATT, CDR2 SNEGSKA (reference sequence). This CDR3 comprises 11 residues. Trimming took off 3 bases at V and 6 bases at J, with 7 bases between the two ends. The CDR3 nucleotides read TGCAGTGCTAGCCTGGGGGATACGCAGTATTTT. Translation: CSASLGDTQYF.

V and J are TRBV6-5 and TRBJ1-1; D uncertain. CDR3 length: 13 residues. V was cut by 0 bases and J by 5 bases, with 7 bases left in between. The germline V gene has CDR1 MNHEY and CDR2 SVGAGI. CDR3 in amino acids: CASSYSRVTEAFF. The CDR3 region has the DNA TGTGCCAGCAGTTACTCGCGGGTAACTGAAGCTTTCTTT.

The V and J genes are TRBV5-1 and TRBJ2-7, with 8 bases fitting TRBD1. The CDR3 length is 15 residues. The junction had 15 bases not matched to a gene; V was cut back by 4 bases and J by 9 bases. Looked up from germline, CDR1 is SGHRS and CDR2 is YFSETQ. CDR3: CASSPDRGSLRGQYF. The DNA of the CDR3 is TGCGCCAGCAGCCCTGACAGGGGCTCACTACGAGGGCAGTACTTC.

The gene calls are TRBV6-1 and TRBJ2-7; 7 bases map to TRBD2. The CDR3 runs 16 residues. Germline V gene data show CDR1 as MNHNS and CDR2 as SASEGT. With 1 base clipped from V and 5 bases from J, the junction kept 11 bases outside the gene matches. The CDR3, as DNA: TGTGCCAGCAGTGAAGGTAGTCGAGGGGAGGGACACGAGCAGTACTTC. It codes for CASSEGSRGEGHEQYF.

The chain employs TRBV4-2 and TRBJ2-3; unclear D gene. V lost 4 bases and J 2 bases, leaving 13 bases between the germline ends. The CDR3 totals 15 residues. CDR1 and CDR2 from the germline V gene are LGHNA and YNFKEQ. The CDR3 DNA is TGTGCCAGCAGCCCGAGCACCGGAAACACAGATACGCAGTATTTT. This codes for CASSPSTGNTDTQYF.

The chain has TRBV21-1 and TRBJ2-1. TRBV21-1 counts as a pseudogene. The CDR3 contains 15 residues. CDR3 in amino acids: CASSAVPKGCNEQFF. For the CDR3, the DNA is TGTGCCAGCAGCGCCGTCCCTAAGGGTTGCAATGAGCAGTTCTTC.

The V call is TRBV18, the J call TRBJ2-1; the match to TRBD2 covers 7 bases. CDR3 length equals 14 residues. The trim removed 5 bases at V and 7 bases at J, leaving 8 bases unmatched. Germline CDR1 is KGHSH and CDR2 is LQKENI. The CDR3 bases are TGTGCCAGCTCAACCTCGGGAGGTTGGAATGAGCAGTTCTTC. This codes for CASSTSGGWNEQFF.

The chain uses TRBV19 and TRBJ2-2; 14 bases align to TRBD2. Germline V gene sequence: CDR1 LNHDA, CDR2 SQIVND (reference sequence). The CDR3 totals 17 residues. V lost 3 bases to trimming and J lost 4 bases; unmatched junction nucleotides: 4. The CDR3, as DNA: TGTGCCAGTAGTATCGGACTAGCGGGAGGCCGCACCGGGGAGCTGTTTTTT. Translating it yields CASSIGLAGGRTGELFF.

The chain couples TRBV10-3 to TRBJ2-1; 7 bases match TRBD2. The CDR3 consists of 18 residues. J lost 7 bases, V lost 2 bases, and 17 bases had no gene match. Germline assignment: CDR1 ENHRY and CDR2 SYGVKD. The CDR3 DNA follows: TGTGCCATCAGTGAGACCCGATATTACGGGGGGTTTTGGAATGAGCAGTTCTTC. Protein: CAISETRYYGGFWNEQFF.

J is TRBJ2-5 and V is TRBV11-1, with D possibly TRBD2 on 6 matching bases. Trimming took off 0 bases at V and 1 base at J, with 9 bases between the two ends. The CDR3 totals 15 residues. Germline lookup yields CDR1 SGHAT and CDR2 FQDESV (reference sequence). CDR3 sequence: CASSLASGAQETQYF. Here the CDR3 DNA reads TGTGCCAGCAGCTTAGCTAGCGGAGCCCAAGAGACCCAGTACTTC.

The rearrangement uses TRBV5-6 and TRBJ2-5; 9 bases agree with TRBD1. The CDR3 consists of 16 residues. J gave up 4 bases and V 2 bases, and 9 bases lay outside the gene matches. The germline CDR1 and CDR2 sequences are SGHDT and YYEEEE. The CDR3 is CASSLPGQGSGETQYF. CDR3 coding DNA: TGTGCCAGCAGCTTACCGGGACAGGGATCTGGAGAGACCCAGTACTTC.